These 30 T cell receptor beta chains share one sample of origin, sequenced in a study of CD8 T cells in Susac syndrome. Reverse transcription of about 0.45 to 1 ug RNA was carried out with random hexamers. A single record per CDR3 protein comes from TCRdb applying MiXCR to the immunoSEQ multiplex PCR reads. The data hold fewer than 70,000 distinct CDR3 sequences, with around 93% observed a single time. Source material: CD8+ T cells from PBMCs. These receptors originate from a human donor in good health.

The rearrangement joins TRBV7-9 to TRBJ2-1, with TRBD1 as a possible D gene (6 bases). The CDR3 has 12 amino acids. The V gene lost 7 bases and the J gene lost 6 bases, with 10 bases spanning the gap. The germline V gene encodes CDR1 SEHNR and CDR2 FQNEAQ (reference sequence). CDR3 sequence (DNA): TGTGCCAGCATAGGGGGTCGCAATGAGCAGTTCTTC. Encoded protein: CASIGGRNEQFF. The whole variable domain, remainder taken from reference TRBV7-9 and TRBJ2-1, is DTGVSQNPRHKITKRGQNVTFRCDPISEHNRLYWYRQTLGQGPEFLTYFQNEAQLEKSRLLSDRFSAERPKGSFSTLEIQRTEQGDSAMYLCASIGGRNEQFFGPGTRLTVL.

This chain joins TRBV29-1 and TRBJ2-2, with 9 bases identical to TRBD2. This CDR3 spans 14 amino acids. V was clipped by 6 bases and J by 2 bases; unmatched bases: 4. Germline V gene lookup returns CDR1 SQVTM and CDR2 ANQGSEA. CDR3 region: CSVPTSGNTGELFF. Here the CDR3 DNA reads TGCAGCGTCCCGACTAGCGGCAACACCGGGGAGCTGTTTTTT.

The rearrangement links TRBV29-1 to TRBJ2-5; D unclear. The CDR3 has 13 residues. V was shortened by 7 bases and J by 5 bases, with 17 bases between the two germline ends. The germline gives CDR1 SQVTM, CDR2 ANQGSEA. DNA for the CDR3: TGCAGCGCTGAGGATGATAGATCGGAGACCCAGTACTTC. This codes for CSAEDDRSETQYF.

The chain carries TRBV10-3 and TRBJ2-6, with D tentatively TRBD1 (6 bases). The germline V gene encodes CDR1 ENHRY and CDR2 SYGVKD. V lost 6 bases and J 0 bases, leaving 12 bases between the germline ends. This CDR3 comprises 16 residues. The CDR3 loop is CAIRGGQISGANVLTF. The CDR3 nucleotides read TGTGCCATCAGGGGCGGACAGATCTCTGGGGCCAACGTCCTGACTTTC.

CDR3 nucleotide sequence: TGTGCCAGCAGCTTTCGGGATACTGAAGCTTTCTTT. Translated, it gives CASSFRDTEAFF. The rearrangement joins TRBV7-9 to TRBJ1-1; D unclear. V shed 3 bases and J shed 5 bases, with 7 bases lying between them. The CDR3 runs to 12 residues. The germline gives CDR1 SEHNR, CDR2 FQNEAQ (reference sequence).

V gene TRBV20-1 combines with J gene TRBJ2-7; no definite D call. This CDR3 spans 13 amino acids. Germline V gene data show CDR1 as DFQATT and CDR2 as SNEGSKA (reference sequence). Trimming stripped 7 bases from V and 4 bases from J, with 17 bases between. The CDR3 loop is CSVQWASPYEQYF. The CDR3, as DNA: TGCAGTGTCCAGTGGGCTAGTCCGTACGAGCAGTACTTC.

This chain joins TRBV4-2 and TRBJ1-6; D remains unclear. The CDR3 runs 11 residues. Germline assignment: CDR1 LGHNA and CDR2 YNFKEQ. Deletions cut 1 base from V and 9 bases from J, with 1 base between. The CDR3 region is CASSQGSPLHF. Written as DNA, the CDR3 is TGTGCCAGCAGCCAAGGTTCACCCCTCCACTTT.

The V gene is TRBV4-3, the J gene TRBJ1-1; D is perhaps TRBD1 (5 bases). CDR3 size: 15 residues. The V gene lost 0 bases and the J gene lost 5 bases, with 13 bases spanning the gap. The V gene's germline CDR1 is LGHNA and CDR2 YSLEER. The CDR3 loop reads CASSQDRVGRTEAFF. The DNA of the CDR3 is TGCGCCAGCAGCCAAGACAGGGTCGGGCGGACTGAAGCTTTCTTT.

This sequence joins TRBV4-1 and TRBJ2-7, with 7 bases fitting TRBD1. The V segment lost 4 bases and the J segment 2 bases; nucleotides outside the gene matches: 2. There are 13 residues in the CDR3. CDR1 and CDR2 (germline): MGHRA, YSYEKL. The CDR3: CASSPDRTYEQYV. The CDR3 DNA follows: TGCGCCAGCAGCCCGGACAGGACCTACGAGCAGTACGTC.

This chain joins TRBV3-1 and TRBJ2-4; TRBD2 agrees at 13 bases. The germline CDR1 and CDR2 sequences are LGHDT and YNNKEL (reference sequence). The CDR3 extends over 19 amino acids. V shed 4 bases, J shed 1 base, and the junction held 10 bases outside the gene matches. CDR3 residues: CASSPRLAGGLFAKNIQYF. The DNA for the CDR3 is TGTGCCAGCAGCCCCCGACTAGCGGGGGGTCTGTTTGCCAAAAACATTCAGTACTTC.

This chain links TRBV7-2 with TRBJ2-3; TRBD2 aligns across 7 bases. Germline V CDR1 and CDR2: SGHTA, FQGNSA. V lost 3 bases and J lost 4; bases outside the gene matches: 4. The CDR3 runs to 14 residues. This CDR3 is CASSFDRGADTQYF. The CDR3 nucleotides are TGTGCCAGCAGCTTTGACCGGGGGGCAGATACGCAGTATTTT.

This clonotype occurred once. This chain connects TRBV6-2 or TRBV6-3 to TRBJ2-2; D might be TRBD1 (5 bases). V lost 0 bases and J lost 6, with 14 bases in between. The CDR3 consists of 16 residues. In germline, CDR1 is MNHEY, CDR2 SVGEGT. The CDR3 coding sequence is TGTGCCAGCAGTTACTCCACCCCCCCCAGGGCCGGGGAGCTGTTTTTT. It codes for CASSYSTPPRAGELFF.

The genes are TRBV19 and TRBJ2-7, with D perhaps TRBD1 (5 bases). CDR3 length: 13 amino acids. Germline V gene sequence: CDR1 LNHDA, CDR2 SQIVND (reference sequence). V gave up 3 bases and J gave up 3 bases, with 9 bases separating them. CDR3 nucleotides: TGTGCCAGTAGTATCGCACAGGACTACGAGCAGTACTTC. Translation gives CASSIAQDYEQYF.

This rearrangement joins TRBV24-1 to TRBJ2-1; a weak D match, TRBD1 (5 bases). Germline lookup yields CDR1 KGHDR and CDR2 SFDVKD. V was cut by 4 bases and J by 0 bases, with 9 bases left in between. This CDR3 region has 15 residues. CDR3 residues: CATSDGHSSYNEQFF. The CDR3 DNA reads TGTGCCACCAGTGACGGACACAGCTCCTACAATGAGCAGTTCTTC.

The rearrangement joins TRBV29-1 to TRBJ2-2; D ambiguous. V was trimmed by 4 bases and J by 1 base, leaving 4 bases between them. This CDR3 is 12 amino acids long. CDR1 and CDR2 (germline): SQVTM, ANQGSEA. The CDR3 DNA reads as TGCAGCGTTGTTGGGAACACCGGGGAGCTGTTTTTT. It translates to CSVVGNTGELFF.

The chain is built from TRBV2 and TRBJ1-6, with D possibly matching TRBD1 (5 bases). This CDR3 spans 13 amino acids. Trimming removed 3 bases from V and 13 bases from J, with 13 bases in between. Germline assignment: CDR1 SNHLY and CDR2 FYNNEI. The CDR3 reads CASSDRRQGPLHF. CDR3 nucleotide sequence: TGTGCCAGCAGTGACCGTCGTCAGGGCCCCCTCCACTTT.

The genes are TRBV29-1 and TRBJ2-5, with 8 bases aligning to TRBD2. With V trimmed by 5 bases and J by 2 bases, 7 bases remained unmatched. CDR1 is SQVTM and CDR2 is ANQGSEA in the germline V gene. CDR3 length: 14 residues. The DNA for the CDR3 is TGCAGCGTTTGGTACCGCGGGGGGCAAGAGACCCAGTACTTC. It is translated as CSVWYRGGQETQYF.

V is TRBV28 and J is TRBJ2-1; D perhaps matches TRBD2 (5 bases). This CDR3 comprises 11 residues. Germline CDR1 reads MDHEN; CDR2 reads SYDVKM. V shed 10 bases and J shed 5 bases, with 9 bases lying between them. The CDR3 sequence: CATALDNEQFF. In nucleotides, the CDR3 is TGTGCCACCGCACTAGACAATGAGCAGTTCTTC.

The rearrangement links TRBV5-1 to TRBJ2-3, with D possibly being TRBD2 (5 bases). Germline loops: CDR1 SGHRS, CDR2 YFSETQ. V dropped 0 bases and J dropped 0 bases, with 8 bases sitting between them. This CDR3 has 15 amino acids. Written as DNA, the CDR3 is TGCGCCAGCAGCTTGGGGGGAGCTAGCACAGATACGCAGTATTTT. It is translated as CASSLGGASTDTQYF.

This sequence joins TRBV5-4 and TRBJ2-1, with D unresolved. Trimming removed 0 bases at V and 6 bases at J, with 4 bases between. CDR1 and CDR2 from the germline V gene are SGHNT and YYREEE (reference sequence). CDR3 size: 12 residues. The CDR3 reads CASSLEFNEQFF. For the CDR3, the DNA is TGTGCCAGCAGCTTGGAATTCAATGAGCAGTTCTTC.

This clonotype was seen once. V is TRBV27 and J is TRBJ2-7, with 9 bases aligning to TRBD2. This CDR3 comprises 16 residues. V trimming: 3 bases; J trimming: 0 bases; junction bases outside the gene matches: 6. Per the germline V gene, CDR1 is MNHEY and CDR2 is SMNVEV (reference sequence). CDR3 in DNA: TGTGCCAGCAGTTTTAGCGGGGGACCCTACTCCTACGAGCAGTACTTC. This gives the protein CASSFSGGPYSYEQYF.

This sequence joins TRBV5-6 and TRBJ1-2, with D perhaps matching TRBD1 (5 bases). Germline CDR1 SGHDT, CDR2 YYEEEE. The CDR3 sequence is 16 residues long. Trimming took off 1 base at V and 8 bases at J, with 21 bases between the two ends. CDR3 sequence (DNA): TGTGCCAGCAGCTTGTTGGGGGGAGACGGCCCGGGCGGCTACACCTTC. Translation gives CASSLLGGDGPGGYTF.

A single count supports this clonotype. This chain uses TRBV4-2 with TRBJ2-2, with D perhaps TRBD1 (6 bases). Germline V gives CDR1 LGHNA, CDR2 YNFKEQ. Between the trimmed V and J ends, which lost 5 bases and 7 bases, there was a span of 17 bases. CDR3 length: 15 residues. DNA of the CDR3: TGTGCCAGCAGCTTGGGGGCTAGTGGGGGCGGGGAGCTGTTTTTT. Translating gives CASSLGASGGGELFF.

The V call is TRBV6-5, the J call TRBJ2-2; 10 positions agree with TRBD1. The ends lost 2 bases at V and 3 bases at J; junction bases unmatched: 6. The CDR3 totals 17 residues. Germline CDR1 is MNHEY and CDR2 is SVGAGI. The CDR3 spells CASSYRGGQGDTGELFF. The CDR3 DNA sequence: TGTGCCAGCAGTTACCGGGGCGGACAGGGGGACACCGGGGAGCTGTTTTTT.

The V call is TRBV7-6, the J call TRBJ2-5; unclear D gene. Trimming left V 0 bases short and J 5 bases short, with 4 bases between. The CDR3 is 12 amino acids. Per germline, CDR1 SGHVS and CDR2 FNYEAQ. The CDR3 coding sequence is TGTGCCAGCAGCTTAGCGGAGGAGACCCAGTACTTC. Amino acids: CASSLAEETQYF.

The J gene is TRBJ2-1, the V gene TRBV13; D is ambiguous. Trimming removed 5 bases from V and 8 bases from J, with 7 bases in between. Germline V gene lookup returns CDR1 PRHDT and CDR2 FYEKMQ (reference sequence). The CDR3 sequence is 11 residues long. CDR3 loop: CASSTTDEQFF. Written as DNA, the CDR3 is TGTGCCAGCAGCACCACTGATGAGCAGTTCTTC.

J is TRBJ1-1 and V is TRBV7-3; D is possibly TRBD1 (5 bases). Trimming took off 5 bases at V and 5 bases at J, with 15 bases between the two ends. The CDR3 loop spans 14 amino acids. The germline CDR1 and CDR2 sequences are SGHTA and FQGTGA. In DNA form, the CDR3 reads TGTGCCAGCAGCCCGCAGGGTTATGTTACTGAAGCTTTCTTT. Amino acid sequence: CASSPQGYVTEAFF.

J is TRBJ2-5 and V is TRBV6-2 or TRBV6-3; the D gene is possibly TRBD2 (5 bases). CDR3 length: 15 residues. Germline-derived CDR1 and CDR2 are MNHEY and SVGEGT. Trimming removed 0 bases at V and 3 bases at J, with 11 bases between. This CDR3 is CASSYSRRPKETQYF. Written as DNA, the CDR3 is TGTGCCAGCAGTTACTCGAGGAGGCCAAAAGAGACCCAGTACTTC.

This chain uses TRBV4-3 with TRBJ2-7; tentatively, D is TRBD1 (6 bases). This CDR3 contains 17 residues. V lost 1 base and J 0 bases, leaving 16 bases between the germline ends. CDR1 and CDR2 from the germline V gene are LGHNA and YSLEER. As DNA, the CDR3 is TGCGCCAGCAGCCAAGGGGGTCAAGGGGGTAGCTCCTACGAGCAGTACGTC. Translated, it gives CASSQGGQGGSSYEQYV.

J is TRBJ1-5 and V is TRBV27; 11 nucleotides agree with TRBD1. From germline, CDR1 is MNHEY and CDR2 SMNVEV (reference sequence). With V trimmed by 5 bases and J by 5 bases, 17 bases remained unmatched. The CDR3 spans 19 residues. The CDR3 DNA follows: TGTGCCAGCAGTAACTTGCGTTCCGGGACAGGGGGTTTGGATCAGCCCCAGCATTTT. It translates to CASSNLRSGTGGLDQPQHF.